Sequencing of this TCR beta chain was carried out in a study of T cell responses to AZD1222 COVID-19 vaccine. General observations from the study: Repertoire samples came only from after the peak T cell response. In a largely white British group with more females than males, clonal diversity was possibly underestimated. Across spike, vaccine-associated CD4 TCRs were found, dominant at 160-218 and 743-854. An increase in Spike-specific TCR breadth and depth was observed after two AZD1222 doses.

Generated by immunoSEQ multiplex PCR, the TCRdb table keeps only in-frame clones and is missing some. The repertoire holds more than 85,000 clones, more than 70% seen once, with roughly 15% in the top ten. On this clone itself: Its antigen is not known.

The TCR sequence derives from an adult in good health. Sequencing was performed on peripheral blood, taken on day 0 of AZD1222 vaccination.

CDR3 nucleotides: TGTGCCAGCAGCACTAGCGGGGGGGCAACCGGTGAGCAGTTCTTC. Amino acids: CASSTSGGATGEQFF. The chain recombines TRBV2 with TRBJ2-1; 13 nucleotides match TRBD2. CDR1 and CDR2 from the germline V gene are SNHLY and FYNNEI. The CDR3 totals 15 residues. V dropped 6 bases and J dropped 9; count of bases not matched to a gene: 8.